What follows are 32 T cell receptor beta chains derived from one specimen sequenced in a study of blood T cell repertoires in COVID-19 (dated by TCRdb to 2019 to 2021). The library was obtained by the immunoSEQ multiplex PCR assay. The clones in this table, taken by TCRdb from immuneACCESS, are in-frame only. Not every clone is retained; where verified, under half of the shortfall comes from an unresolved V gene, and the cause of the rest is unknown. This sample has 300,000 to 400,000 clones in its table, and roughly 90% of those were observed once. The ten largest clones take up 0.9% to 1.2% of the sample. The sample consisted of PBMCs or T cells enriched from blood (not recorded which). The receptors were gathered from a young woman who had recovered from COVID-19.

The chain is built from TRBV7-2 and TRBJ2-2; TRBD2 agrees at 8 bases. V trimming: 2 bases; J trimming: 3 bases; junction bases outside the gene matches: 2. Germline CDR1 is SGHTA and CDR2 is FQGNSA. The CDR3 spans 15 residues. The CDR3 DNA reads TGTGCCAGCAGCTTAATCGGGGGGGACACCGGGGAGCTGTTTTTT. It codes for CASSLIGGDTGELFF.

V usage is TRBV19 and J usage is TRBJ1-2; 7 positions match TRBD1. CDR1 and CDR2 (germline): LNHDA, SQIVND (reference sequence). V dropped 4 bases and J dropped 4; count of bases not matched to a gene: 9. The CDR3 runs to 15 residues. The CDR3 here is CASSRGTETFYGYTF. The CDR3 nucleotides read TGTGCCAGTAGTAGGGGGACAGAGACCTTCTATGGCTACACCTTC.

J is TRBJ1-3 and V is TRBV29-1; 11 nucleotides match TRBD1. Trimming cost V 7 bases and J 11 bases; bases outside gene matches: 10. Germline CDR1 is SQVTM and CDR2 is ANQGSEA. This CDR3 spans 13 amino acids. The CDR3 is CSARTGGRGAIYF. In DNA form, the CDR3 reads TGCAGCGCCAGGACAGGGGGCCGAGGGGCCATATATTTT.

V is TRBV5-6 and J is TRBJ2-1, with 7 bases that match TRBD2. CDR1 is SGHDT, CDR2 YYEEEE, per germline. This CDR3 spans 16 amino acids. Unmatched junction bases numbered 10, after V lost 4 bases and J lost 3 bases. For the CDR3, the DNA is TGTGCCAGCAGCCCCGGGGGGAGACCGAACTACAATGAGCAGTTCTTC. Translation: CASSPGGRPNYNEQFF.

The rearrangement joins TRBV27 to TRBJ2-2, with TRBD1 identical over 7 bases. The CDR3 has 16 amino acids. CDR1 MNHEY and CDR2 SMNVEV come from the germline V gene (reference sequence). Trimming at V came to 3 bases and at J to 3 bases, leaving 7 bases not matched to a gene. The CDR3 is CASSFRQGTDTGELFF. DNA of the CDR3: TGTGCCAGCAGTTTCCGACAGGGTACCGACACCGGGGAGCTGTTTTTT.

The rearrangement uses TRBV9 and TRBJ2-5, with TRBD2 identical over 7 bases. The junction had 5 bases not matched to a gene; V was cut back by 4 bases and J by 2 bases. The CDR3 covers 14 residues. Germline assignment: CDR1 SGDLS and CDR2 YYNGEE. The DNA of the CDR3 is TGTGCCAGCAGCCCCCGGACTAGTCAAGAGACCCAGTACTTC. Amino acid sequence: CASSPRTSQETQYF.

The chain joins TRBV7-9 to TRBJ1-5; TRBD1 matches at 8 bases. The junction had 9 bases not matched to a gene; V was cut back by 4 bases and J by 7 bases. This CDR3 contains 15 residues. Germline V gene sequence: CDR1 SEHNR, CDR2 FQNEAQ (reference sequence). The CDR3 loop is CASSYGQGLRQPQHF. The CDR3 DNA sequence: TGTGCCAGCAGCTATGGACAGGGCTTAAGGCAGCCCCAGCATTTT.

CDR3 nucleotide sequence: TGTGCCAGCAGCCCACAGGGCACTGAAGCTTTCTTT. Its translation is CASSPQGTEAFF. The chain couples TRBV3-1 (or the pseudogene TRBV3-2) to TRBJ1-1, with D maybe TRBD1 (6 bases). Trimming left V 4 bases short and J 4 bases short, with 7 bases between. This CDR3 spans 12 amino acids. Germline V gene lookup returns CDR1 LGHDT and CDR2 YNNKEL (reference sequence).

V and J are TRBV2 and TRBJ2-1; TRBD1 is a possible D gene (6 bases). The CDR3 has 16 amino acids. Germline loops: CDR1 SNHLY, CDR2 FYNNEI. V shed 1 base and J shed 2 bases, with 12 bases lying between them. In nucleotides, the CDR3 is TGTGCCAGCAGTGAAGAAGGGGGTTTTACCTACAATGAGCAGTTCTTC. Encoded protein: CASSEEGGFTYNEQFF.

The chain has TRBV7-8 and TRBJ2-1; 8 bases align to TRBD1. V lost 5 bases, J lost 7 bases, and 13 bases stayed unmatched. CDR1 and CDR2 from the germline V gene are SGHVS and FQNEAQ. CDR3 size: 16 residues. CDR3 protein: CASSQIRAGGSNEQFF. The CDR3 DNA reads TGTGCCAGCAGCCAAATACGGGCAGGGGGCTCGAATGAGCAGTTCTTC.

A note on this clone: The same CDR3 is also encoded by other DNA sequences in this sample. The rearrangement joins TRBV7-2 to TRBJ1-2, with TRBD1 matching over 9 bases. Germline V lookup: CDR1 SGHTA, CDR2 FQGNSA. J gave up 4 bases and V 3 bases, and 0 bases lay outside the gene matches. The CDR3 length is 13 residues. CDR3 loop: CASSLDRGYGYTF. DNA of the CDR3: TGTGCCAGCAGCTTGGACAGGGGCTATGGCTACACCTTC. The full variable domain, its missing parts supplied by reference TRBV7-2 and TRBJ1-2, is GAGVSQSPSNKVTEKGKDVELRCDPISGHTALYWYRQSLGQGLEFLIYFQGNSAPDKSGLPSDRFSAERTGGSVSTLTIQRTQQEDSAVYLCASSLDRGYGYTFGSGTRLTVV.

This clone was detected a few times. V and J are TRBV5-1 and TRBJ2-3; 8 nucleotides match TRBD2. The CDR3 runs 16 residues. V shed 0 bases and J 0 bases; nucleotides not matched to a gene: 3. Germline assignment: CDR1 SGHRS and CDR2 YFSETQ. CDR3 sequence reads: CASSLAGTRSTDTQYF. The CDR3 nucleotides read TGCGCCAGCAGCTTGGCCGGGACTAGGAGCACAGATACGCAGTATTTT.

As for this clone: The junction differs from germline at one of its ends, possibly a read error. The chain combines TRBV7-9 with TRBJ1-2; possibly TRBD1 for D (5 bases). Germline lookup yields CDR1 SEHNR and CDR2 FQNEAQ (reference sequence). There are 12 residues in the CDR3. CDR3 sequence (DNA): TGTGCCAGCAGTTTAGGGGCGCAGGGCTACACCTTC. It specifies CASSLGAQGYTF.

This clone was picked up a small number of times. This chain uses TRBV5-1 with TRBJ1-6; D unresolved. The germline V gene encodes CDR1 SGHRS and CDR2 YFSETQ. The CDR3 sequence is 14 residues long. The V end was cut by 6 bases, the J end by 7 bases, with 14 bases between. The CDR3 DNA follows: TGCGCCAGCACCCTCGGGTTAAGGAATTCACCCCTCCACTTT. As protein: CASTLGLRNSPLHF.

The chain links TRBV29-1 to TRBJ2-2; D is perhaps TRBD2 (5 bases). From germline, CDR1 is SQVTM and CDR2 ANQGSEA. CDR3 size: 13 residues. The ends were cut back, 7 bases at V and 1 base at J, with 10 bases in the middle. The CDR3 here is CSARGQNTGELFF. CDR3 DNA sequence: TGCAGCGCCCGAGGGCAGAACACCGGGGAGCTGTTTTTT.

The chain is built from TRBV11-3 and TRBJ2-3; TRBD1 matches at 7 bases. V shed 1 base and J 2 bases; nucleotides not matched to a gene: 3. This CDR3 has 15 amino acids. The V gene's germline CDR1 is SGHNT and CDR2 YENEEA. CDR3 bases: TGTGCCAGCAGCTTAGGAAGGGGGCCCACAGATACGCAGTATTTT. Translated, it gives CASSLGRGPTDTQYF.

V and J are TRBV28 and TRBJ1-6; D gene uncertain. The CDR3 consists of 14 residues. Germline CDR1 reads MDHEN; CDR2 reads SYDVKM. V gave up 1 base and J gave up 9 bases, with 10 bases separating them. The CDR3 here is CASSLFRRGSPLHF. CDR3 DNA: TGTGCCAGCAGTTTATTCAGGCGTGGTTCACCCCTCCACTTT. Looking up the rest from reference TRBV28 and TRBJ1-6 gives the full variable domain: DVKVTQSSRYLVKRTGEKVFLECVQDMDHENMFWYRQDPGLGLRLIYFSYDVKMKEKGDIPEGYSVSREKKERFSLILESASTNQTSMYLCASSLFRRGSPLHFGNGTRLTVT.

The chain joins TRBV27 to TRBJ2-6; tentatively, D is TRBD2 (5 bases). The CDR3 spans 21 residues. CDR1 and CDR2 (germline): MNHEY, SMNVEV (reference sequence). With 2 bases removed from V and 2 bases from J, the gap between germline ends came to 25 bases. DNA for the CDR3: TGTGCCAGCAGTTTAGGTGTAGGTTTGTGGGAAGCGAGGGCTGGGGCCAACGTCCTGACTTTC. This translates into CASSLGVGLWEARAGANVLTF.

CDR3: CASSQGNRGDYEQYF. The CDR3 DNA sequence: TGTGCCAGCAGCCAGGGGAACAGGGGGGACTACGAGCAGTACTTC. The chain links TRBV3-1 (or the pseudogene TRBV3-2) to TRBJ2-7; TRBD1 aligns across 8 bases. Germline values: CDR1 LGHDT, CDR2 YNNKEL (reference sequence). V lost 3 bases and J lost 3; bases outside the gene matches: 7. This CDR3 spans 15 amino acids.

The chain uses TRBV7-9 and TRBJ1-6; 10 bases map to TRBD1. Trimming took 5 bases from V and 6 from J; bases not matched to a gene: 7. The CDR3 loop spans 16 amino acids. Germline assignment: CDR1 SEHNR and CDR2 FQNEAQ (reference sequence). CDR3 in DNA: TGTGCCAGCAGCACCCAGACAGGGGGCGTTAATTCACCCCTCCACTTT. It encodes CASSTQTGGVNSPLHF.

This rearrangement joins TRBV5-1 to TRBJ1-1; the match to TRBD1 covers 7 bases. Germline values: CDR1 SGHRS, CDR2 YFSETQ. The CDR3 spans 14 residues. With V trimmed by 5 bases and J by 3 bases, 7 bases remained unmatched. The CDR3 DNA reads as TGCGCCAGCAGTAAACAGGGGTCCGACACTGAAGCTTTCTTT. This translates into CASSKQGSDTEAFF.

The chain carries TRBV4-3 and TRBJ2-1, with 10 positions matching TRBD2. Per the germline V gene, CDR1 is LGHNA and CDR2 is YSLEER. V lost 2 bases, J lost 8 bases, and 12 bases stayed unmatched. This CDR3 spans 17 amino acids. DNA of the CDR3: TGCGCCAGCAGCCAACGCGCCAGCGGGGGGGCTTTCCATGAGCAGTTCTTC. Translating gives CASSQRASGGAFHEQFF.

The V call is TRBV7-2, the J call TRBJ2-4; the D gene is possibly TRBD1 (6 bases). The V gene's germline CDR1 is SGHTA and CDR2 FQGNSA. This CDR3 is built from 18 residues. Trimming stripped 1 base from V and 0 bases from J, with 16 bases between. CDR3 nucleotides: TGTGCCAGCAGCTTAGGGGACATAGAGGCGCTAGCCAAAAACATTCAGTACTTC. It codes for CASSLGDIEALAKNIQYF.

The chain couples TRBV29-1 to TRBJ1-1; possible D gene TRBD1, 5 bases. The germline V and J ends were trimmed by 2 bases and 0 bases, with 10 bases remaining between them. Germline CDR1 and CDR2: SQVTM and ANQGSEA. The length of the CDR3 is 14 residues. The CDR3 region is CSVERGLVNTEAFF. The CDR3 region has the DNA TGCAGCGTTGAAAGGGGTTTAGTGAACACTGAAGCTTTCTTT.

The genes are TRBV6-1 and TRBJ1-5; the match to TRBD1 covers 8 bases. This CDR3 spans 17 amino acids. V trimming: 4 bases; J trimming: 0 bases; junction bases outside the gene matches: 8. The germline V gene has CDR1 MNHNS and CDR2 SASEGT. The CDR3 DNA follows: TGTGCCAGCAGTGCAAACAGGGGGGACTATAGCAATCAGCCCCAGCATTTT. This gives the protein CASSANRGDYSNQPQHF.

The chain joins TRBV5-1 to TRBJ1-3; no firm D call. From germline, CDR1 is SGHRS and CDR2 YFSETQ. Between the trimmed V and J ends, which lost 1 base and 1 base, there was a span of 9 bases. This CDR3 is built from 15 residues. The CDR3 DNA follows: TGCGCCAGCAGCTTGTACGGTCCATCTGGAAACACCATATATTTT. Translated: CASSLYGPSGNTIYF.

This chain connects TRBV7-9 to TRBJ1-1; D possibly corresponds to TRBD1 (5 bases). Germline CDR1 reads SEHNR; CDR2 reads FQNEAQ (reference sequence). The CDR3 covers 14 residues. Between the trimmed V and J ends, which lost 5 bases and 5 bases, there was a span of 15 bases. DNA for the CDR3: TGTGCCAGCAGCCCTCCGAAGGGGCAGACTGAAGCTTTCTTT. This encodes CASSPPKGQTEAFF.

The CDR3 loop reads CASSVGGNSNQPQHF. The CDR3 DNA sequence: TGTGCCAGCAGCGTAGGCGGAAATAGCAATCAGCCCCAGCATTTT. This chain links TRBV9 with TRBJ1-5; D is unresolved. Germline CDR1 reads SGDLS; CDR2 reads YYNGEE. V was trimmed by 0 bases and J by 0 bases, leaving 7 bases between them. The CDR3 totals 15 residues.

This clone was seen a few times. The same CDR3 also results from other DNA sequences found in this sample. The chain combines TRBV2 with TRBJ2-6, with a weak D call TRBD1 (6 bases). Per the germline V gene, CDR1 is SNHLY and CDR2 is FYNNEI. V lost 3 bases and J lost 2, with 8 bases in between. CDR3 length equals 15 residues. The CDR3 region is CASSEAGAGANVLTF. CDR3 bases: TGTGCCAGCAGTGAGGCAGGGGCTGGGGCCAACGTCCTGACTTTC.

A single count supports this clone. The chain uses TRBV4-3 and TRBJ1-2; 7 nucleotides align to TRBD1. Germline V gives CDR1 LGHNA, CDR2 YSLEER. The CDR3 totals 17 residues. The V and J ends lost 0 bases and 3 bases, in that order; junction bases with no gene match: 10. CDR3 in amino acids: CASSQDRTGRGDYGYTF. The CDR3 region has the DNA TGCGCCAGCAGCCAAGATAGGACAGGCCGGGGTGACTATGGCTACACCTTC.

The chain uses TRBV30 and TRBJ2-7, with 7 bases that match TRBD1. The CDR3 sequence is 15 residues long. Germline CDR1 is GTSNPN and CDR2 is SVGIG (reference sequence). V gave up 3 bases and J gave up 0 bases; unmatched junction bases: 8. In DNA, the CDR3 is TGTGCCTGGAGAAACAGACAGGGTGTCTCCTACGAGCAGTACTTC. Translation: CAWRNRQGVSYEQYF. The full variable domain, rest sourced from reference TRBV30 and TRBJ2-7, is SQTIHQWPATLVQPVGSPLSLECTVEGTSNPNLYWYRQAAGRGLQLLFYSVGIGQISSEVPQNLSASRPQDRQFILSSKKLLLSDSGFYLCAWRNRQGVSYEQYFGPGTRLTVT.

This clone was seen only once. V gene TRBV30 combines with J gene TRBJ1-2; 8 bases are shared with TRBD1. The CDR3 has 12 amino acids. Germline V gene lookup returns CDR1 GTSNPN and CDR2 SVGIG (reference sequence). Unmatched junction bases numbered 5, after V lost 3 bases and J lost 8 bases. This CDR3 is CAWRDRVRGYTF. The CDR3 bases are TGTGCCTGGAGGGACAGGGTAAGAGGCTACACCTTC.